A few counts support the clone carrying this TCR beta chain. Germline V gene data show CDR1 as GTSNPN and CDR2 as SVGIG (reference sequence). The CDR3 has 14 amino acids. Deletions cut 0 bases from V and 3 bases from J, with 11 bases between. This sample is drawn from a study of shared clonotypes between healthy human individuals. Only in-frame clones appear in the TCRdb table, and some are missing; sequencing was by immunoSEQ multiplex PCR. The repertoire holds about 380,000 clones, about 96% seen once, with about 0.32% in the top ten. This sequence originates from a man aged 25 to 40 in good health. The chain joins TRBV30 to TRBJ1-1; D is ambiguous. The sequenced sample consisted of memory CD8+ T cells sorted from blood. Described subset: CD45RO+ cells pooled with CCR7-negative TemRA cells. This CDR3 is CAWSVRPQDTEAFF. CDR3 nucleotides: TGTGCCTGGAGTGTACGTCCGCAAGACACTGAAGCTTTCTTT.